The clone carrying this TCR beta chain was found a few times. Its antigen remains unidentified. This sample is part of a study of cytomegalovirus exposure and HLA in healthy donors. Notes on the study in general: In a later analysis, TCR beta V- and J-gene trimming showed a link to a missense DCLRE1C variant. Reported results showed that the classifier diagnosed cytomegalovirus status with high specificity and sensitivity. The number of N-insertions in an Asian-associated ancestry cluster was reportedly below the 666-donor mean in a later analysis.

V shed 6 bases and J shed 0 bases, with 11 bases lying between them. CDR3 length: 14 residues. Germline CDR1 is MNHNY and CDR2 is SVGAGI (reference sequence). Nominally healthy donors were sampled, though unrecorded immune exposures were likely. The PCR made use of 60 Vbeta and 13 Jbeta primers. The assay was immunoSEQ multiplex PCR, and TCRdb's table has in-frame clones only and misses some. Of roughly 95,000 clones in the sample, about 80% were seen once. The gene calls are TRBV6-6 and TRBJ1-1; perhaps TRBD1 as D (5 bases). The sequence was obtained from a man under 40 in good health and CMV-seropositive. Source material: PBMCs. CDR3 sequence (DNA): TGTGCCAGCAGCCCCGGACACTTGAACACTGAAGCTTTCTTT. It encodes CASSPGHLNTEAFF.